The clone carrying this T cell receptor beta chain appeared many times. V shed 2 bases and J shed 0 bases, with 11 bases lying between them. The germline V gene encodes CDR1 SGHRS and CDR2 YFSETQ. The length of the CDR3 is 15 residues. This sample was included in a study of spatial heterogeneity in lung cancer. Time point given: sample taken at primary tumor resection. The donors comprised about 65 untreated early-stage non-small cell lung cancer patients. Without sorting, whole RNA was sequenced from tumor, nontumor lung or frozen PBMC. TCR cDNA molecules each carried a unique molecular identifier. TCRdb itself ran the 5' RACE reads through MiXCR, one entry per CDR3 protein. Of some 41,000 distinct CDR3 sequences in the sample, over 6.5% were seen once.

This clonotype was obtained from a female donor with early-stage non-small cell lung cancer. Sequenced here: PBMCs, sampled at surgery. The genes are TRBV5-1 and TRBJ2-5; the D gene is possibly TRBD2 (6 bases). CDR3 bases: TGCGCCAGCAGCTTTGCTAGCGCCTACCAAGAGACCCAGTACTTC. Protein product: CASSFASAYQETQYF.